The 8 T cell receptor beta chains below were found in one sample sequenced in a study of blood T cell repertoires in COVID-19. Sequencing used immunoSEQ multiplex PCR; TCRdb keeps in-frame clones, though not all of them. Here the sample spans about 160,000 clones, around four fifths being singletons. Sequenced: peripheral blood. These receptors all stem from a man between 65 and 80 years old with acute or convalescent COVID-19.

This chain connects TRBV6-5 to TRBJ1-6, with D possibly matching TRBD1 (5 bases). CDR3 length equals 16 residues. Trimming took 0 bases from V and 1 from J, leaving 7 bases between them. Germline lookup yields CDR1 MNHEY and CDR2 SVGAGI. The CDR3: CASSYSQGSYNSPLHF. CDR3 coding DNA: TGTGCCAGCAGTTACTCGCAGGGATCCTATAATTCACCCCTCCACTTT.

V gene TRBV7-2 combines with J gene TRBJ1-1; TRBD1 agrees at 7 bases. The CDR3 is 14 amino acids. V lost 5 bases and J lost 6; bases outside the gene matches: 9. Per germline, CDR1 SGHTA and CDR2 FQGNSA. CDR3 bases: TGTGCCAGCAGCCCACAGGGGCTGTCCGCTGAAGCTTTCTTT. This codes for CASSPQGLSAEAFF. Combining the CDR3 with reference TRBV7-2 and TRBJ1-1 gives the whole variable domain GAGVSQSPSNKVTEKGKDVELRCDPISGHTALYWYRQSLGQGLEFLIYFQGNSAPDKSGLPSDRFSAERTGGSVSTLTIQRTQQEDSAVYLCASSPQGLSAEAFFGQGTRLTVV.

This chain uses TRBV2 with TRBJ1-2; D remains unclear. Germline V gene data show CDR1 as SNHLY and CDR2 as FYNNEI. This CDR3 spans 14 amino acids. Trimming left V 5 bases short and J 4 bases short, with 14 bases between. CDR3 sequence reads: CASSPVSGSYGYTF. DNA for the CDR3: TGTGCCAGCAGTCCCGTGAGTGGTAGCTATGGCTACACCTTC.

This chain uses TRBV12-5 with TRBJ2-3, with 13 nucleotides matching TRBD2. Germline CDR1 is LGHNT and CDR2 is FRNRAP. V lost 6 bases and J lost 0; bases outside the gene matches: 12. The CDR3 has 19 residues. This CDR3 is CASGPRLAGGTTSTDTQYF. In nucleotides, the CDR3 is TGTGCTAGTGGGCCCCGACTAGCGGGGGGAACAACTAGCACAGATACGCAGTATTTT.

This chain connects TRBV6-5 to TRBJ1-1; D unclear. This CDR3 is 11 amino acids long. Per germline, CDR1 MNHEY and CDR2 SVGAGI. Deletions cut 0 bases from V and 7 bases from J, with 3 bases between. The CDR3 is CASSYSSEAFF. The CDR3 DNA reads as TGTGCCAGCAGTTACTCGAGTGAAGCTTTCTTT.

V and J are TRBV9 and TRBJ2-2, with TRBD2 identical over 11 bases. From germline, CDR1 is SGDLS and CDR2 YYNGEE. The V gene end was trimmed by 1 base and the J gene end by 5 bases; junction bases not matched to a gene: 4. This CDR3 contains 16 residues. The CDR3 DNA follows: TGTGCCAGCAGCGTATTAGGGACTAGCGGTACCGGGGAGCTGTTTTTT. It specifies CASSVLGTSGTGELFF. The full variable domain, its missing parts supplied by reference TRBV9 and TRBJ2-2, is DSGVTQTPKHLITATGQRVTLRCSPRSGDLSVYWYQQSLDQGLQFLIQYYNGEERAKGNILERFSAQQFPDLHSELNLSSLELGDSALYFCASSVLGTSGTGELFFGEGSRLTVL.

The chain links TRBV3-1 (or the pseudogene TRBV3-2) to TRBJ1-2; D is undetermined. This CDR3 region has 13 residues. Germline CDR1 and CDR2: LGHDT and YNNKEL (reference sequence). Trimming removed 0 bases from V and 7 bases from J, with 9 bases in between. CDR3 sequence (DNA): TGTGCCAGCAGCCAAGATCTAACAGCTGGCTACACCTTC. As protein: CASSQDLTAGYTF.

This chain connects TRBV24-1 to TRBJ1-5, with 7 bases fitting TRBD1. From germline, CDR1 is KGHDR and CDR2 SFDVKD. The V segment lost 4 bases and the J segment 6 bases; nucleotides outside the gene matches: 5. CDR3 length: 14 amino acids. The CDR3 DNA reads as TGTGCCACCAGTGACCCACAGGGGACTCAGCCCCAGCATTTT. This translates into CATSDPQGTQPQHF.